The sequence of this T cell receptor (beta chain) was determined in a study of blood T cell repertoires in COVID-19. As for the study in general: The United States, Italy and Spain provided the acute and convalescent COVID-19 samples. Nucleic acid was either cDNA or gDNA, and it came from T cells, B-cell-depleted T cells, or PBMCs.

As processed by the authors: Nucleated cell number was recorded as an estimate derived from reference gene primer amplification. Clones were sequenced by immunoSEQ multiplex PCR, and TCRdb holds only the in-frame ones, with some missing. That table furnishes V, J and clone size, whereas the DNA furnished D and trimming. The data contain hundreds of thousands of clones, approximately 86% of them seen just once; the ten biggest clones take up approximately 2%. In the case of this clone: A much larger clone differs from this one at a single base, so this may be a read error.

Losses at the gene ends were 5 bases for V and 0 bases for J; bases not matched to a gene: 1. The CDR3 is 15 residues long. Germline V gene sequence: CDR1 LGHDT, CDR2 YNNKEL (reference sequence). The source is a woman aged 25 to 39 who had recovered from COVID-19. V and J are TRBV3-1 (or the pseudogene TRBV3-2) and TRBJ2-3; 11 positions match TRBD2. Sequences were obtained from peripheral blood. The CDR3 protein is CASSRTSGSTDTQYF. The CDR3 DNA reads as TGTGCCAGCAGCAGGACTAGCGGGAGCACAGATACGCAGTATTTT.